This T cell receptor beta chain was captured by sequencing in a study of cytomegalovirus exposure and HLA in healthy donors. Study-wide background: Among fewer than 500 genotyped donors, 80% to 90% fell in the Caucasian-associated ancestry cluster. General observations from the study: Many donors carried some public TCRs, although rarity characterized most TCR sequences. Sequencing likely caused a cluster of highly shared sequence variants.

PCR used 60 Vbeta primers and 13 Jbeta primers. Sequenced by immunoSEQ multiplex PCR; TCRdb stores in-frame clones only, minus some. The sample carries 150,000 or so clones, roughly 70% recorded once. The CDR3 totals 14 residues. Per the germline V gene, CDR1 is SEHNR and CDR2 is FQNEAQ (reference sequence). Trimming pared 5 bases from V and 3 bases from J, leaving 10 bases between. About this clone itself: Its cognate antigen is unknown.

The sample taken for sequencing was PBMCs. The source is a man aged 30 to 39 in good health and CMV-seronegative. This chain uses TRBV7-9 with TRBJ1-4; D might be TRBD1 (6 bases). The CDR3 DNA follows: TGTGCCAGCAGCCCCCGACAGGCTAATGAAAAACTGTTTTTT. Its protein product is CASSPRQANEKLFF.